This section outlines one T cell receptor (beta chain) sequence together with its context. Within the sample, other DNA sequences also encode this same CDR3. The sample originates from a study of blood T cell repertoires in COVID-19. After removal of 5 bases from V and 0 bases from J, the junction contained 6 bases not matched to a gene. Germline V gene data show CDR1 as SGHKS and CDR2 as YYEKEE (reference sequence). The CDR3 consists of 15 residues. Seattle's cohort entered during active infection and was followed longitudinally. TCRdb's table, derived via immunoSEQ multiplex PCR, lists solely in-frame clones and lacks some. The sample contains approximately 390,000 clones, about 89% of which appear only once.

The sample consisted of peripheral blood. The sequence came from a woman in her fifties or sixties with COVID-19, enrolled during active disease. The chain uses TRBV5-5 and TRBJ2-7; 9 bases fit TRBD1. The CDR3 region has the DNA TGTGCCAGCAGTCCAGGACAGGGGCCCTCCTACGAGCAGTACTTC. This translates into CASSPGQGPSYEQYF.